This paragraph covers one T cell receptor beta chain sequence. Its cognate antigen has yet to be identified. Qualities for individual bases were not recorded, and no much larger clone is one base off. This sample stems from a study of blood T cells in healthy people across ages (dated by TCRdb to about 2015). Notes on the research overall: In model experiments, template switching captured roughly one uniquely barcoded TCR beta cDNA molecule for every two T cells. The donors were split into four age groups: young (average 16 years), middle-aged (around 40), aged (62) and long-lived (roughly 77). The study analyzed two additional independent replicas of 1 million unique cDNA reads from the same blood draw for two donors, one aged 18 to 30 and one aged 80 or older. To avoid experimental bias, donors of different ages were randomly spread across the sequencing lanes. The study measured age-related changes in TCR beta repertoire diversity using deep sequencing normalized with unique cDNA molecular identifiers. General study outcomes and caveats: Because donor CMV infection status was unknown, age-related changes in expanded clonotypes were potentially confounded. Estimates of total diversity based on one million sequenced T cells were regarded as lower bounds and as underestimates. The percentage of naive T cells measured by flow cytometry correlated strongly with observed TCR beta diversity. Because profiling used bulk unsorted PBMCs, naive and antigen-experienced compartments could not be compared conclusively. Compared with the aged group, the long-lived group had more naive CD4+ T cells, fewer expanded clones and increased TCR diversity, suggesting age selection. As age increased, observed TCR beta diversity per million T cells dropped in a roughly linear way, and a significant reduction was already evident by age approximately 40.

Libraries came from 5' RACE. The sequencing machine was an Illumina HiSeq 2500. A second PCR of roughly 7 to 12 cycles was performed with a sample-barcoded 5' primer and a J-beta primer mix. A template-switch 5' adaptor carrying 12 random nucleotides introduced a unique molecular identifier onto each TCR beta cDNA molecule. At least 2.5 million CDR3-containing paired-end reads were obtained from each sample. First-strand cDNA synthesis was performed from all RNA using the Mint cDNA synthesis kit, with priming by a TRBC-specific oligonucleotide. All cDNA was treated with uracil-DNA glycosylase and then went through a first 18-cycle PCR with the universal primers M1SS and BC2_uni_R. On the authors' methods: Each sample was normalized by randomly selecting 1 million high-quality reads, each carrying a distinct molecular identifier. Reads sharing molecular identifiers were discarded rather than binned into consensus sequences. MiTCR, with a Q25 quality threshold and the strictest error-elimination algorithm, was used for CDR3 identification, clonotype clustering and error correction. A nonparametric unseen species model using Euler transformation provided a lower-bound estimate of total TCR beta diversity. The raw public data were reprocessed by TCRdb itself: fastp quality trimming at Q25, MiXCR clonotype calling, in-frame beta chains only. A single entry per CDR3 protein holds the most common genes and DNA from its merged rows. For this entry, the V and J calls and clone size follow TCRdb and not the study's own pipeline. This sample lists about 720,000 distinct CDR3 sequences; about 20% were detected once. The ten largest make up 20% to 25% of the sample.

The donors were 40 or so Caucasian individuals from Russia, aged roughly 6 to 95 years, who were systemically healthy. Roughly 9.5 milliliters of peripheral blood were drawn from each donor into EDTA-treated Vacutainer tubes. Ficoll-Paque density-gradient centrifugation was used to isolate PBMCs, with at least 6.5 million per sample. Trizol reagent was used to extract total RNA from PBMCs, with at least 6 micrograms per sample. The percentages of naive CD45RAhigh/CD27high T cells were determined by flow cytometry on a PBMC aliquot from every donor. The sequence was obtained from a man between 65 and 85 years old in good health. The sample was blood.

The nucleotides read TGTGCCAGCAGCCTACACGGGCGCGGGGGGAGGAATGAGCAGTTCTTC. It translates as CASSLHGRGGRNEQFF. Recombination linked TRBV12-3 or TRBV12-4 to TRBJ2-1; the junction holds 8 bases that match TRBD2. Trimming takes 6 bases off V and 7 bases off J; junction bases not matched to a gene: 14. The CDR3 sequence holds 16 residues, the cysteine and phenylalanine included. Only the CDR3 part of the read is kept: 48 bases, read in frame from the first base.